These 14 T cell receptor beta chains came from one sample sequenced in a study of blood T cell repertoires in COVID-19. Produced via immunoSEQ multiplex PCR; TCRdb's table is partial and in-frame only. The sample lists about 330,000 clones; over 75% were seen once. The source material was peripheral blood. The receptors come from a woman in her forties or fifties with active or convalescent COVID-19.

This chain connects TRBV5-1 to TRBJ1-1; tentative D call: TRBD1 (5 bases). V was trimmed by 5 bases and J by 5 bases, leaving 19 bases between them. The V gene's germline CDR1 is SGHRS and CDR2 YFSETQ. The length of the CDR3 is 15 residues. The CDR3, as DNA: TGCGCCAGCAGATCCTTACGTGGGGCGGGGACTGAAGCTTTCTTT. It codes for CASRSLRGAGTEAFF.

The chain recombines TRBV6-2 or TRBV6-3 with TRBJ1-2; a possible D gene is TRBD1 (6 bases). The V and J ends lost 5 bases and 0 bases respectively, with 10 bases between them. Germline assignment: CDR1 MNHEY and CDR2 SVGEGT. The CDR3 consists of 14 residues. The CDR3 region has the DNA TGTGCCAGCAGTCCCGGACAGCCTAACTATGGCTACACCTTC. This gives the protein CASSPGQPNYGYTF.

The gene calls are TRBV4-2 and TRBJ1-1, with 8 bases aligning to TRBD1. There are 17 residues in the CDR3. Germline assignment: CDR1 LGHNA and CDR2 YNFKEQ. The V gene end was trimmed by 0 bases and the J gene end by 0 bases; junction bases not matched to a gene: 6. CDR3: CASSQDPGTGMNTEAFF. The CDR3, as DNA: TGTGCCAGCAGCCAAGATCCCGGGACAGGAATGAACACTGAAGCTTTCTTT.

To note about this clone: The sample holds other DNA sequences that translate to the same CDR3. V usage is TRBV28 and J usage is TRBJ1-5, with 7 bases lining up with TRBD1. The CDR3 is 15 residues long. Germline trimming cut 3 bases from V and 2 bases from J; bases unmatched to any gene: 4. Germline CDR1 is MDHEN and CDR2 is SYDVKM. CDR3 nucleotide sequence: TGTGCCAGCAGTTTTGAGGGGGCCGGCAATCAGCCCCAGCATTTT. Translated, it gives CASSFEGAGNQPQHF.

This clone was observed a single time. The chain employs TRBV27 and TRBJ2-7; TRBD1 might be the D (5 bases). Looked up from germline, CDR1 is MNHEY and CDR2 is SMNVEV (reference sequence). The V end lost 5 bases, the J end lost 1 base, and 15 bases lay between the germline ends. The CDR3 spans 15 residues. The CDR3 coding sequence is TGTGCCAGCAGTCCCCGGTACAGGAGTTCCTACGAGCAGTACTTC. It specifies CASSPRYRSSYEQYF.

This clone was picked up one time. The gene calls are TRBV6-5 and TRBJ1-3; D gene ambiguous. CDR1 and CDR2 from the germline V gene are MNHEY and SVGAGI. The CDR3 is 14 residues long. The ends were cut back, 8 bases at V and 0 bases at J, with 11 bases in the middle. CDR3 nucleotides: TGTGCCAGCCGTCCTGGCGGCTCTGGAAACACCATATATTTT. Encoded protein: CASRPGGSGNTIYF.

The chain employs TRBV6-4 and TRBJ2-1; 11 bases agree with TRBD1. Per the germline V gene, CDR1 is MRHNA and CDR2 is SNTAGT. CDR3 size: 19 residues. V shed 4 bases and J 1 base; nucleotides not matched to a gene: 12. CDR3 loop: CASSGGGQGVTFSYNEQFF. In DNA form, the CDR3 reads TGTGCCAGCAGTGGAGGGGGACAGGGGGTGACCTTTTCCTACAATGAGCAGTTCTTC.

In this sample, this clone turned up once. The rearrangement joins TRBV18 to TRBJ2-1, with 10 nucleotides matching TRBD2. Germline assignment: CDR1 KGHSH and CDR2 LQKENI. V lost 3 bases, J lost 1 base, and 9 bases stayed unmatched. The CDR3 extends over 18 amino acids. The CDR3 nucleotides are TGTGCCAGCTCACCCTTTCTAGCGGGAGAATCTTCCTACAATGAGCAGTTCTTC. Residues: CASSPFLAGESSYNEQFF.

This chain connects TRBV12-3 or TRBV12-4 to TRBJ2-7; the D gene is possibly TRBD2 (6 bases). This CDR3 contains 13 residues. Trimming pared 3 bases from V and 4 bases from J, leaving 10 bases between. Here the CDR3 reads CASSLGGDYEQYF. In DNA form, the CDR3 reads TGTGCCAGCAGTTTGGGAGGTGATTACGAGCAGTACTTC.

Remarks on this clone: The same CDR3 is also encoded by other DNA sequences in this sample. The chain couples TRBV11-2 to TRBJ2-7; weak D call: TRBD1 (6 bases). CDR3 length: 14 amino acids. V was trimmed by 1 base and J by 3 bases, leaving 10 bases between them. Germline-derived CDR1 and CDR2 are SGHAT and FQNNGV. CDR3 loop: CASSLGDTYYEQYF. Written as DNA, the CDR3 is TGTGCCAGCAGCTTAGGGGACACTTACTACGAGCAGTACTTC.

This chain links TRBV11-3 with TRBJ2-7, with 11 bases identical to TRBD2. This CDR3 has 16 residues. Per the germline V gene, CDR1 is SGHNT and CDR2 is YENEEA. Trimming removed 0 bases from V and 4 bases from J; junction bases left unmatched: 5. The CDR3 DNA follows: TGTGCCAGCAGCTTAGACGGGGCTAGCGGGAGGTACGAGCAGTACTTC. This codes for CASSLDGASGRYEQYF. The variable domain in full, completed from reference TRBV11-3 and TRBJ2-7, reads EAGVVQSPRYKIIEKKQPVAFWCNPISGHNTLYWYLQNLGQGPELLIRYENEEAVDDSQLPKDRFSAERLKGVDSTLKIQPAELGDSAVYLCASSLDGASGRYEQYFGPGTRLTVT.

The chain recombines TRBV6-5 with TRBJ1-2; D may be TRBD1 (6 bases). Trimming pared 2 bases from V and 5 bases from J, leaving 12 bases between. Germline CDR1 is MNHEY and CDR2 is SVGAGI. There are 14 residues in the CDR3. The CDR3 coding sequence is TGTGCCAGCAGTTACGCGGACAGTCTATATGGCTACACCTTC. Protein product: CASSYADSLYGYTF.

This chain uses TRBV30 with TRBJ2-7; 9 bases are a match to TRBD1. J was trimmed by 4 bases and V by 0 bases; bases with no gene match: 4. CDR1 GTSNPN and CDR2 SVGIG come from the germline V gene (reference sequence). The CDR3 contains 14 residues. The CDR3 protein is CAWSVQGQGYEQYF. The CDR3 nucleotides read TGTGCCTGGAGTGTACAAGGACAGGGGTACGAGCAGTACTTC.

The CDR3 loop reads CASSLEILAGDYSYNEQFF. For the CDR3, the DNA is TGTGCCAGCAGCTTAGAAATCCTAGCGGGGGACTACTCCTACAATGAGCAGTTCTTC. This sequence joins TRBV7-9 and TRBJ2-1, with 10 bases matching TRBD2. Germline V lookup: CDR1 SEHNR, CDR2 FQNEAQ (reference sequence). CDR3 length: 19 amino acids. J was trimmed by 0 bases and V by 1 base; bases with no gene match: 9.